One and the same sample provided the 20 T cell receptor beta chains below, sequenced in a study of T-cell memory formation after mild COVID-19. TCRdb reanalysed the 5' RACE reads using MiXCR and keeps one entry per CDR3 protein. The table lists around 130,000 distinct CDR3 sequences, roughly 15% of them singletons. Sequencing was carried out using PBMCs or a T cell subset sorted from them (not recorded which). The receptors derive from an adult woman who had mild COVID-19 (a few samples of this study predate the infection). Cell type and time point are not known.

This clonotype has a count of ten or more. The V gene is TRBV7-6, the J gene TRBJ2-4; perhaps TRBD2 as D (5 bases). The CDR3 length is 16 residues. The V gene's germline CDR1 is SGHVS and CDR2 FNYEAQ. Deletions cut 5 bases from V and 5 bases from J, with 19 bases between. Written as DNA, the CDR3 is TGTGCCAGCAGCCCAACTAGAGTGTCGACCCAAAACATTCAGTACTTC. Its protein product is CASSPTRVSTQNIQYF.

The table lists this clonotype with a few counts. J is TRBJ2-5 and V is TRBV12-3 or TRBV12-4; D is unclear. The CDR3 covers 12 residues. The V end was cut by 3 bases, the J end by 2 bases, with 4 bases between. The chain's CDR3 is CASSFGQETQYF. For the CDR3, the DNA is TGTGCCAGCAGTTTTGGTCAAGAGACCCAGTACTTC.

As regards this clonotype: At one of its ends the junction is not consistent with the germline gene, which may arise from a read error. The rearrangement joins TRBV7-2 to TRBJ1-6; TRBD1 agrees at 7 bases. The germline V gene encodes CDR1 SGHTA and CDR2 FQGNSA. This CDR3 comprises 15 residues. The chain's CDR3 is CASSSQTGMNSPIHF. CDR3 in DNA: TGTGCCAGCAGCTCCCAGACAGGGATGAATTCACCCATCCACTTT.

This clonotype occurred a few times. The chain is built from TRBV19 and TRBJ2-7, with D hard to call. Trimming stripped 7 bases from V and 3 bases from J, with 10 bases between. CDR1 and CDR2 (germline): LNHDA, SQIVND (reference sequence). This CDR3 comprises 12 residues. The CDR3 nucleotides are TGTGCCAGTAAGGACGGGTACTACGAGCAGTACTTC. Translating gives CASKDGYYEQYF. Together with reference TRBV19 and TRBJ2-7, the CDR3 gives the full variable domain: DGGITQSPKYLFRKEGQNVTLSCEQNLNHDAMYWYRQDPGQGLRLIYYSQIVNDFQKGDIAEGYSVSREKKESFPLTVTSAQKNPTAFYLCASKDGYYEQYFGPGTRLTVT.

This clonotype has more than one count but fewer than ten. CDR3 sequence: CSAPGGGTEAFF. In nucleotides, the CDR3 is TGCAGTGCCCCGGGGGGGGGAACTGAAGCTTTCTTT. The rearrangement uses TRBV20-1 and TRBJ1-1, with D perhaps matching TRBD1 (5 bases). CDR1 DFQATT and CDR2 SNEGSKA come from the germline V gene (reference sequence). The V and J ends lost 6 bases and 5 bases respectively, with 13 bases between them. The CDR3 runs to 12 residues.

The chain joins TRBV9 to TRBJ2-2, with D perhaps assigned TRBD1 or TRBD2 (5 bases each). V was clipped by 0 bases and J by 6 bases, with 12 bases between them. Germline values: CDR1 SGDLS, CDR2 YYNGEE. This CDR3 spans 15 amino acids. CDR3 residues: CASSVGGPGAGELFF. CDR3 sequence (DNA): TGTGCCAGCAGCGTAGGGGGCCCCGGGGCCGGGGAGCTGTTTTTT.

The CDR3 DNA reads TGTGCCAGTAGTGTGTTACAGGGGAACACTGAAGCTTTCTTT. It translates to CASSVLQGNTEAFF. The chain is built from TRBV19 and TRBJ1-1, with D perhaps matching TRBD1 (6 bases). CDR1 and CDR2 from the germline V gene are LNHDA and SQIVND (reference sequence). Trimming removed 5 bases at V and 1 base at J, with 11 bases between. The CDR3 covers 14 residues. The variable domain in full, completed from reference TRBV19 and TRBJ1-1, reads DGGITQSPKYLFRKEGQNVTLSCEQNLNHDAMYWYRQDPGQGLRLIYYSQIVNDFQKGDIAEGYSVSREKKESFPLTVTSAQKNPTAFYLCASSVLQGNTEAFFGQGTRLTVV.

In its sample, this clonotype was seen a few times. The chain combines TRBV12-3 or TRBV12-4 with TRBJ1-2; 7 nucleotides match TRBD1. The J segment lost 4 bases and the V segment lost 5 bases, leaving 7 bases of the junction unmatched. The CDR3 contains 14 residues. The CDR3 DNA reads TGTGCCAGCAGTCTCCGGACAGGTGGCTATGGCTACACCTTC. Residues: CASSLRTGGYGYTF.

The sample holds a few counts of this clonotype. The CDR3 DNA reads as TGTGCCATCAGTGACCCAGCGATGAGGAACACTGAAGCTTTCTTT. Residues: CAISDPAMRNTEAFF. This chain joins TRBV10-3 and TRBJ1-1; D remains unclear. This CDR3 is 15 amino acids long. Germline V lookup: CDR1 ENHRY, CDR2 SYGVKD. The germline V and J ends were trimmed by 3 bases and 1 base, with 12 bases remaining between them.

This clonotype appeared a few times. V usage is TRBV12-3 or TRBV12-4 and J usage is TRBJ2-1, with 7 bases lining up with TRBD1. The CDR3 loop spans 16 amino acids. Trimming cost V 6 bases and J 4 bases; bases outside gene matches: 12. DNA of the CDR3: TGTGCCAGCAGCTTATTTCCGGGACAGCAGTACAATGAGCAGTTCTTC. This encodes CASSLFPGQQYNEQFF.

The J gene is TRBJ1-2, the V gene TRBV29-1; tentative D call: TRBD1 (6 bases). This CDR3 spans 13 amino acids. Germline CDR1 is SQVTM and CDR2 is ANQGSEA. Trimming pared 7 bases from V and 3 bases from J, leaving 15 bases between. The CDR3 bases are TGCAGCGCATGTGAGACAGGAGACTATGGCTACACCTTC. Translated: CSACETGDYGYTF. Based on the CDR3 plus reference TRBV29-1 and TRBJ1-2, the full variable domain is SAVISQKPSRDICQRGTSLTIQCQVDSQVTMMFWYRQQPGQSLTLIATANQGSEATYESGFVIDKFPISRPNLTFSTLTVSNMSPEDSSIYLCSACETGDYGYTFGSGTRLTVV.

This clonotype has a handful of counts. The chain uses TRBV6-6 and TRBJ2-3; D gene ambiguous. The V and J ends lost 2 bases and 1 base respectively, with 16 bases between them. The germline CDR1 and CDR2 sequences are MNHNY and SVGAGI (reference sequence). The CDR3 has 17 amino acids. The CDR3 DNA is TGTGCCAGCAGTTACCCCTCGACCCCCCAGGGCACAGATACGCAGTATTTT. It specifies CASSYPSTPQGTDTQYF.

On this clonotype: A much more abundant neighbour one base away suggests this may be a read error. The chain recombines TRBV7-6 with TRBJ2-1, with D possibly matching TRBD2 (5 bases). Trimming cost V 5 bases and J 0 bases, with 11 bases left between them. CDR3 size: 15 residues. CDR1 and CDR2 from the germline V gene are SGHVS and FNYEAQ. The CDR3 sequence is CASSHLGSSYNEQFF. As DNA, the CDR3 is TGTGCCAGCAGCCACCTAGGGAGCTCCTACAATGAGCAGTTCTTC. The variable domain in full, with the rest retrieved from reference TRBV7-6 and TRBJ2-1, is GAGVSQSPRYKVTKRGQDVALRCDPISGHVSLYWYRQALGQGPEFLTYFNYEAQQDKSGLPNDRFSAERPEGSISTLTIQRTEQRDSAMYRCASSHLGSSYNEQFFGPGTRLTVL.

Only a few counts were recorded for this clonotype. The V call is TRBV21-1, the J call TRBJ2-7; no DNA check was done on the table's D call, TRBD2. TRBV21-1 is a pseudogene locus. The CDR3 runs 14 residues. Here the CDR3 reads CAPPLLSGSYEQYF. The CDR3 DNA is TGTGCCCCTCCTCTACTGAGCGGGAGCTACGAGCAGTACTTC.

This clonotype turned up a few times. This rearrangement joins TRBV5-4 to TRBJ1-1; D uncertain. CDR1 SGHNT and CDR2 YYREEE come from the germline V gene (reference sequence). The CDR3 runs to 12 residues. Trimming removed 0 bases from V and 4 bases from J, with 4 bases in between. The CDR3 loop is CASSLGLTEAFF. The DNA for the CDR3 is TGTGCCAGCAGCTTGGGTCTCACTGAAGCTTTCTTT.

This chain joins TRBV6-5 and TRBJ2-1; D unresolved. The CDR3 sequence is 13 residues long. Germline assignment: CDR1 MNHEY and CDR2 SVGAGI. Trimming pared 6 bases from V and 1 base from J, leaving 7 bases between. The CDR3 DNA follows: TGTGCCAGCAGCCATGGGTCCTACAATGAGCAGTTCTTC. It codes for CASSHGSYNEQFF.

The CDR3 loop reads CASTKNTGELFF. DNA of the CDR3: TGTGCCAGCACAAAGAACACCGGGGAGCTGTTTTTT. V and J are TRBV6-1 and TRBJ2-2, with D uncertain. The germline V gene has CDR1 MNHNS and CDR2 SASEGT. Trimming removed 7 bases at V and 1 base at J, with 4 bases between. The CDR3 runs 12 residues.

The genes are TRBV20-1 and TRBJ2-3, with 14 bases identical to TRBD2. The CDR3 length is 17 residues. The germline gives CDR1 DFQATT, CDR2 SNEGSKA (reference sequence). Losses at the gene ends were 4 bases for V and 1 base for J; bases not matched to a gene: 7. The chain's CDR3 is CSATGLAGGLGTDTQYF. The CDR3 DNA is TGCAGTGCTACAGGACTAGCGGGAGGTCTTGGCACAGATACGCAGTATTTT.

This clonotype has a handful of counts. The chain uses TRBV5-1 and TRBJ2-3; TRBD1 is a possible D gene (5 bases). The CDR3 has 13 residues. Germline CDR1 reads SGHRS; CDR2 reads YFSETQ. The V and J ends lost 3 bases and 7 bases respectively, with 12 bases between them. The CDR3 reads CASSSDTTYTQYF. Written as DNA, the CDR3 is TGCGCCAGCAGCTCGGACACTACATATACGCAGTATTTT.

This chain connects TRBV3-1 to TRBJ1-1; D is unclear. V dropped 1 base and J dropped 7 bases, with 13 bases sitting between them. Germline V CDR1 and CDR2: LGHDT, YNNKEL (reference sequence). CDR3 length equals 14 residues. The CDR3 sequence is CASSQGYDSYEAFF. The CDR3, as DNA: TGTGCCAGCAGCCAAGGATACGACTCCTATGAAGCTTTCTTT.